The rows below give T cell receptor beta chains drawn from one sample of a study of cytomegalovirus exposure and HLA in healthy donors. Sequencing used immunoSEQ multiplex PCR; TCRdb keeps in-frame clones, though not all of them. This sample's table reports some 140,000 clones. The sequenced sample consisted of PBMCs. Source of these receptors: a woman aged 55-69 years in good health and CMV-seronegative. Both conserved end residues are part of each CDR3. Fields, in order: V gene, J gene, D gene, CDR3 protein, CDR3 DNA. A D gene is named only where the DNA matches it firmly.

TRBV9	TRBJ2-7	-	CASSVGQTYEQYF	TGTGCCAGCAGTGTCGGACAGACCTACGAGCAGTACTTC
TRBV28	TRBJ1-5	TRBD1	CASSLSFGTGNQPQHF	TGTGCCAGCAGTTTAAGTTTCGGGACAGGGAATCAGCCCCAGCATTTT
TRBV19	TRBJ1-1	-	CASTRGGRNTEAFF	TGTGCCAGTACCCGGGGGGGCAGAAACACTGAAGCTTTCTTT
TRBV20-1	TRBJ2-5	-	CSALSGTQYF	TGCAGTGCCCTCTCGGGGACCCAGTACTTC
TRBV6-1	TRBJ2-3	TRBD1	CASSGGQGTTDTQYF	TGTGCCAGCAGTGGGGGACAGGGGACCACAGATACGCAGTATTTT
TRBV7-8	TRBJ2-2	-	CASSLAATGVTGELFF	TGTGCCAGCAGCTTAGCGGCAACGGGAGTCACCGGGGAGCTGTTTTTT
TRBV28	TRBJ2-3	-	CASSYAGQKDTQYF	TGTGCCAGCAGTTACGCGGGGCAGAAAGATACGCAGTATTTT
TRBV6-1	TRBJ1-2	-	CASSEAGEGYGYTF	TGTGCCAGCAGTGAAGCAGGGGAAGGGTATGGCTACACCTTC
TRBV10-1	TRBJ1-1	TRBD1	CASSARQGGTEAFF	TGCGCCAGCAGTGCGAGACAGGGGGGGACTGAAGCTTTCTTT
TRBV5-1	TRBJ2-7	TRBD2	CASSSPTSGSFGIGEQYF	TGCGCCAGCAGCTCTCCGACTAGCGGGAGTTTTGGGATCGGCGAGCAGTACTTC
TRBV5-4	TRBJ2-3	-	CASSLGRGGTDTQYF	TGTGCCAGCAGCTTAGGAAGGGGAGGTACAGATACGCAGTATTTT
TRBV27	TRBJ1-5	TRBD1	CASSLFAGRGRLQPQHF	TGTGCCAGCAGTTTATTTGCTGGCAGGGGGCGTCTGCAGCCCCAGCATTTT
TRBV7-7	TRBJ2-2	-	CASSLTGLGTGELFF	TGTGCTAGCAGTCTTACAGGTCTCGGCACCGGGGAGCTGTTTTTT
TRBV2	TRBJ1-2	TRBD1	CASSSGTGVDMNYGYTF	TGTGCCAGCAGTTCCGGGACAGGGGTTGATATGAACTATGGCTACACCTTC
TRBV2	TRBJ2-7	TRBD1	CASTLQGAPYEQYF	TGTGCCAGCACCCTACAGGGGGCCCCCTACGAGCAGTACTTC
TRBV29-1	TRBJ1-2	-	CSVEVTLTARLYGYTF	TGCAGCGTTGAAGTTACTTTGACAGCCCGGCTGTATGGCTACACCTTC
TRBV30	TRBJ2-5	-	CAWSKFGGILPTQYF	TGTGCCTGGAGTAAATTCGGGGGAATCCTACCCACCCAGTACTTC
TRBV29-1	TRBJ1-2	-	CSVEGAGRFYGYTF	TGCAGCGTTGAGGGGGCTGGACGATTCTATGGCTACACCTTC
TRBV16	TRBJ2-7	TRBD2	CASSQFPAGRDEQYF	TGTGCCAGCAGCCAATTCCCAGCGGGAAGGGACGAGCAGTACTTC
TRBV9	TRBJ2-7	TRBD1	CASSVERDRGLSGLPDEQYF	TGTGCCAGCAGCGTAGAAAGGGACAGGGGACTATCTGGACTTCCTGACGAGCAGTACTTC